The clone carrying this T cell receptor (beta chain) was seen ten or more times. No antigen is known for it. This library used around 400 ng RNA and molecular barcoded adaptors spanning alpha/delta and beta/gamma chains. A single record per CDR3 protein comes from TCRdb applying MiXCR to the reads. The sample contains 50,000 or so distinct CDR3 sequences, about 12% of which appear only once. The record originates from a study of read filtering for tumor transcriptome and immune sequencing. As for the study in general: RNA-seq yielded only roughly 80 to 1,300 TCR reads, IR-seq about 4 to 10.27 million.

Findings and limits, study-wide: RNA-seq captured clonotypes less deeply and reliably than IR-seq.

The CDR3 has 13 residues. Germline CDR1 is SQVTM and CDR2 is ANQGSEA. V gave up 7 bases and J gave up 4 bases, with 13 bases separating them. The rearrangement uses TRBV29-1 and TRBJ2-2; D remains ambiguous. The sample consisted of a population of CD138-negative cells sorted from bone marrow. This sequence was found in a donor at least 40 years old with multiple myeloma. The CDR3 is CSAPDRTTGELFF. CDR3 DNA: TGCAGCGCGCCCGATCGAACCACCGGGGAGCTGTTTTTT.